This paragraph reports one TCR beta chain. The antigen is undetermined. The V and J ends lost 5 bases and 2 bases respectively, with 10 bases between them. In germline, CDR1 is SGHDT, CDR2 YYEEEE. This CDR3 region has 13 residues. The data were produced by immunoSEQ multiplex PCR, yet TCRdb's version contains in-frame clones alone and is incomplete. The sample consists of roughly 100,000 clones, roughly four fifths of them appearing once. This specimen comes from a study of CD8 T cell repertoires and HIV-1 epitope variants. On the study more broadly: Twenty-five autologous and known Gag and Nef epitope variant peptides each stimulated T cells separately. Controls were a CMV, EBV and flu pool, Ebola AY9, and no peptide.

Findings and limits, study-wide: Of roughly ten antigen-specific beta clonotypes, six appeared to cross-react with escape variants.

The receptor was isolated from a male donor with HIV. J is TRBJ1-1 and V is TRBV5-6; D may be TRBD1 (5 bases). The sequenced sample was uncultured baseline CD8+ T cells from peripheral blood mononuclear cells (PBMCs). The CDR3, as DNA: TGTGCCAGCAGTACAGGCGCCAACACTGAAGCTTTCTTT. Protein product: CASSTGANTEAFF.